This T cell receptor beta chain was sequenced in a study of blood T cell repertoires in COVID-19. Study-level information: Acute and convalescent COVID-19 specimens originated in the United States, Italy and Spain. In each case, the material was cDNA or gDNA derived from T cells, B-cell-depleted T cells, or PBMCs.

Original handling: Reference gene primers were amplified, and this amplification served to estimate nucleated cell counts. TCRdb's copy holds only in-frame clones and misses some; the assay was immunoSEQ multiplex PCR. V and J calls and clone size are copied from that table; D and trimming were computed from the DNA. The sample shows approximately 140,000 clones, about nine tenths of them seen only once. Germline CDR1 MGHRA, CDR2 YSYEKL. This CDR3 has 15 amino acids. The V and J ends lost 1 base and 0 bases respectively, with 7 bases between them. The source is a human donor in a cohort sampled during active COVID-19. This chain joins TRBV4-1 and TRBJ1-3, with D unclear. The sequencing input was peripheral blood. CDR3 DNA sequence: TGCGCCAGCAGCCAAGTAGAGAGCTCTGGAAACACCATATATTTT. Protein sequence: CASSQVESSGNTIYF.